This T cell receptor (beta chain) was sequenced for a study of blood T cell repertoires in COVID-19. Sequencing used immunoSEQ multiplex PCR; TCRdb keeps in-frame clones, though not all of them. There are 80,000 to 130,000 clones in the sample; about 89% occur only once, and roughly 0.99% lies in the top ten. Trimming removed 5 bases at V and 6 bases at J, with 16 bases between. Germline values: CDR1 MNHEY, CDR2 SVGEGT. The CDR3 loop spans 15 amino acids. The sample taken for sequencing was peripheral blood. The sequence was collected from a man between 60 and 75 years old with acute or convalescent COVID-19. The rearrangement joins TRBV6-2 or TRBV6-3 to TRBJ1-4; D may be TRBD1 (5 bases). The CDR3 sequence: CASSGRVIGYEKLFF. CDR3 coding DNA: TGTGCCAGCAGTGGCAGGGTTATTGGGTATGAAAAACTGTTTTTT.